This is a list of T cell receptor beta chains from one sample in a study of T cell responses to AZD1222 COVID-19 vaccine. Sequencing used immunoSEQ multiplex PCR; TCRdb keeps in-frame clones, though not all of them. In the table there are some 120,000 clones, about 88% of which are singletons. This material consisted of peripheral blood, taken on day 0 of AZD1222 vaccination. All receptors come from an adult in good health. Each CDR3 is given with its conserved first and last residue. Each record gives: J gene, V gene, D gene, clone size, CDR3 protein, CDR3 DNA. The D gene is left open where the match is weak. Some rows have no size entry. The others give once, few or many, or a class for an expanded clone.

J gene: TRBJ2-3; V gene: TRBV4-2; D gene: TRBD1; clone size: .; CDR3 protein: CASSHRDRGQGSTDTQYF; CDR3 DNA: TGTGCCAGCAGCCACCGGGACAGGGGGCAGGGGAGCACAGATACGCAGTATTTT
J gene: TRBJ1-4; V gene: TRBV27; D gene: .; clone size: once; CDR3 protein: CASSSQSGAANEKLFF; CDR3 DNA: TGTGCCAGCAGTTCTCAATCAGGGGCGGCTAATGAAAAACTGTTTTTT
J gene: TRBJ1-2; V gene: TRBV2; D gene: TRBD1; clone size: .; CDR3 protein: CASIPTGGAGYTF; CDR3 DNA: TGTGCCAGCATCCCTACAGGGGGCGCGGGCTACACCTTC
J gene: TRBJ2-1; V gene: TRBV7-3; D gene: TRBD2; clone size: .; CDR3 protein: CASSLWGTSGLNEQFF; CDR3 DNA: TGTGCCAGCAGCCTTTGGGGGACTAGCGGACTCAATGAGCAGTTCTTC
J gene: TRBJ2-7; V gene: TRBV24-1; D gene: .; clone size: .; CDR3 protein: CAPPGIDVGESMVYEQYF; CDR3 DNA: TGTGCCCCCCCGGGAATCGATGTCGGCGAATCGATGGTCTACGAGCAGTACTTC
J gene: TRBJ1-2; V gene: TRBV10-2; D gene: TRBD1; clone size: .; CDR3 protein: CASRTGDYGYTF; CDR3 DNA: TGCGCCAGCAGAACAGGGGACTATGGCTACACCTTC
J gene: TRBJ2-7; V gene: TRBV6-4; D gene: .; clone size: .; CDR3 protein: CATGGTVGARILSYEQYF; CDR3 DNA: TGTGCCACCGGGGGGACAGTTGGGGCGCGGATTCTATCCTACGAGCAGTACTTC
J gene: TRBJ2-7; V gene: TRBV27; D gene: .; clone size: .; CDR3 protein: CASSLKSFGRGPSRPSYEQYF; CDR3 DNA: TGTGCCAGCAGTTTAAAAAGTTTCGGCAGGGGACCCTCCCGCCCTTCCTACGAGCAGTACTTC
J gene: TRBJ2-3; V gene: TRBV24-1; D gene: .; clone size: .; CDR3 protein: CATSDATGTDTQYF; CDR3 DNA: TGTGCCACCAGTGATGCGACAGGCACAGATACGCAGTATTTT
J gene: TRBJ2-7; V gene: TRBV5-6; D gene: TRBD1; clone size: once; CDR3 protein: CASSFPPGQGDEQYF; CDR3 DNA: TGTGCCAGCAGTTTCCCCCCGGGACAGGGCGACGAGCAGTACTTC
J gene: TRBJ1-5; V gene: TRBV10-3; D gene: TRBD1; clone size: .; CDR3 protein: CAISGTANQPQHF; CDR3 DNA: TGTGCCATCAGCGGGACAGCAAATCAGCCCCAGCATTTT
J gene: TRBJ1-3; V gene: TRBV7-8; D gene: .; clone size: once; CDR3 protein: CASTPLRGTSGNTIYF; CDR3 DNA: TGTGCCAGCACCCCCCTCCGCGGGACCTCTGGAAACACCATATATTTT
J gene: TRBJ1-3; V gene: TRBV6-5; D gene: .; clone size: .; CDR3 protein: CATRLGAYSGNTIYF; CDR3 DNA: TGTGCCACCCGATTGGGGGCTTACTCTGGAAACACCATATATTTT
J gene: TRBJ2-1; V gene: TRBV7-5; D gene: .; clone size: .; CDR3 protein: CARNLDREGRNEQFF; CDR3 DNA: TGTGCCAGAAACTTAGACCGGGAGGGCCGGAATGAGCAGTTCTTC
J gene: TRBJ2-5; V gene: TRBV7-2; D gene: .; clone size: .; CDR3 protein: CASSFQGGLETQYF; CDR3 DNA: TGTGCCAGCAGCTTCCAGGGCGGGTTAGAGACCCAGTACTTC
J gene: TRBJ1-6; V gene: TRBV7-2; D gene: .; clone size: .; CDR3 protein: CASSSTFGTYNSPLHF; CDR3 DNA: TGTGCCAGCAGCTCCACCTTTGGGACCTATAATTCACCCCTCCACTTT
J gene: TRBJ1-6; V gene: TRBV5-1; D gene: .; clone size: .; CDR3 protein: CASSLSYNSPLHF; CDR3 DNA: TGCGCCAGCAGCCTCTCCTATAATTCACCCCTCCACTTT
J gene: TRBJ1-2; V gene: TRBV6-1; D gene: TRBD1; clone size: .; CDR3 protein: CASSEVGDRPGYTF; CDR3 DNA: TGTGCCAGCAGTGAAGTAGGGGACAGGCCCGGCTACACCTTC
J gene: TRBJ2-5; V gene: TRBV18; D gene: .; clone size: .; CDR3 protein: CASSPQAGGETQYF; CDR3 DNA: TGTGCCAGCTCACCCCAGGCGGGCGGCGAGACCCAGTACTTC
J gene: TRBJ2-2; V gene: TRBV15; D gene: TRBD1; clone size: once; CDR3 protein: CATSRPRGGMGTGELFF; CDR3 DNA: TGTGCCACCAGCAGACCGCGAGGGGGCATGGGGACCGGGGAGCTGTTTTTT
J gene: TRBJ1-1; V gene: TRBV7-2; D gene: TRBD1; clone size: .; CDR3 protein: CASSRDRGRAFF; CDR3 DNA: TGTGCCAGCAGCCGTGACAGGGGCCGAGCTTTCTTT
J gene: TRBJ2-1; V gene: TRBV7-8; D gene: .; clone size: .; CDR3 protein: CASSIKDSRSYNEQFF; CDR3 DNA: TGTGCCAGCAGTATTAAGGACAGCCGCTCCTACAATGAGCAGTTCTTC
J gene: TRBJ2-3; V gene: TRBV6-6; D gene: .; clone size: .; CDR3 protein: CASSYTGSNADTQYF; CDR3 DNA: TGTGCCAGCAGTTACACAGGATCGAATGCAGATACGCAGTATTTT
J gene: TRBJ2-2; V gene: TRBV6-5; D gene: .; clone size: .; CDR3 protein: CASSLNYRVNTGELFF; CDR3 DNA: TGTGCCAGCAGTTTAAATTACAGGGTGAACACCGGGGAGCTGTTTTTT
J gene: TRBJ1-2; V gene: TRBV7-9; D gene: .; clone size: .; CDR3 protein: CASSLGPLSNGYTF; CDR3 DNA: TGTGCCAGCAGCTTAGGACCGCTCTCAAATGGCTACACCTTC